These 2 T cell receptor beta chains originate from one sample sequenced in a study of OX40 agonist ivuxolimab in advanced cancers. Profiled with immunoSEQ multiplex PCR; TCRdb holds only in-frame clones, not every one. The sample includes more than 50,000 clones, 87% of them seen just once. The sequencing used CD4+ or CD8+ T cells sorted from blood, collected in a trial of the OX40 agonist ivuxolimab. Source of these receptors: an adult with an advanced solid tumor such as melanoma, head and neck, liver or kidney cancer.

The V call is TRBV11-2, the J call TRBJ1-2; D unresolved. Per the germline V gene, CDR1 is SGHAT and CDR2 is FQNNGV. Between the trimmed V and J ends, which lost 3 bases and 7 bases, there was a span of 9 bases. This CDR3 contains 12 residues. The CDR3 loop reads CASSFAGSGYTF. In nucleotides, the CDR3 is TGTGCCAGCAGCTTCGCAGGTTCTGGCTACACCTTC.

The chain carries TRBV20-1 and TRBJ1-5, with a weak D call TRBD1 (5 bases). The germline V gene encodes CDR1 DFQATT and CDR2 SNEGSKA (reference sequence). Trimming shortened V by 6 bases and J by 11 bases, and 14 bases separated the two germline ends. This CDR3 is built from 11 residues. CDR3 nucleotide sequence: TGCAGTGCCGGGGGGGGAGGGGCCCAGCATTTT. This translates into CSAGGGGAQHF.